Each of the 29 T cell receptor beta chains below was sequenced from the same sample in a study of T-cell memory formation after mild COVID-19. TCRdb reprocessed the 5' RACE reads with MiXCR, giving one entry per CDR3 protein. Found here are some 330,000 distinct CDR3 sequences, under 25% of them singletons; the top ten hold around 13%. The material sequenced was PBMCs or a T cell subset sorted from them (not recorded which). The receptors come from an adult woman who had mild COVID-19 (a few samples of this study predate the infection). Cell type and time point are not known.

The chain has TRBV7-9 and TRBJ2-7; no firm D call. This CDR3 is 16 amino acids long. The V and J ends lost 4 bases and 2 bases respectively, with 18 bases between them. Germline values: CDR1 SEHNR, CDR2 FQNEAQ (reference sequence). The CDR3 spells CASSSVLRTSTYEQYF. In DNA, the CDR3 is TGTGCCAGCAGCTCAGTACTCCGGACCTCCACCTACGAGCAGTACTTC.

V usage is TRBV23-1 and J usage is TRBJ2-7; D is unclear. TRBV23-1 is identified as an open reading frame with a role that is uncertain. Trimming pared 0 bases from V and 4 bases from J, leaving 16 bases between. The CDR3 is made up of 16 amino acids. CDR3 DNA: TGCGCCAGCAGTCAATCATGGGGATTAGCAGCTTACGAGCAGTACTTC. Translation: CASSQSWGLAAYEQYF.

V is TRBV29-1 and J is TRBJ2-3; D gene ambiguous. V lost 6 bases to trimming and J lost 1 base, with 14 bases between them. The length of the CDR3 is 14 residues. Germline CDR1 SQVTM, CDR2 ANQGSEA. The CDR3 reads CSVPLRAGTDTQYF. The CDR3 nucleotides read TGCAGCGTCCCCCTTCGGGCTGGCACAGATACGCAGTATTTT.

DNA of the CDR3: TGTGCCAGCAGTGCCACGGGCCTCTCCTACAATGAGCAGTTCTTC. Amino acid sequence: CASSATGLSYNEQFF. The rearrangement links TRBV2 to TRBJ2-1; D ambiguous. The germline V and J ends were trimmed by 4 bases and 0 bases, with 10 bases remaining between them. The CDR3 runs to 15 residues. Germline V gene lookup returns CDR1 SNHLY and CDR2 FYNNEI.

V and J are TRBV5-1 and TRBJ2-1, with D perhaps TRBD2 (6 bases). Germline-derived CDR1 and CDR2 are SGHRS and YFSETQ. V was shortened by 3 bases and J by 8 bases, with 18 bases between the two germline ends. The CDR3 is 15 residues long. This CDR3 is CASSSRDFVRDEQFF. As DNA, the CDR3 is TGCGCCAGCAGCTCCCGGGACTTTGTGAGGGATGAGCAGTTCTTC.

The gene calls are TRBV9 and TRBJ2-1; D not certain. This CDR3 has 15 residues. Germline V lookup: CDR1 SGDLS, CDR2 YYNGEE. Trimming cost V 0 bases and J 0 bases, with 7 bases left between them. The CDR3 sequence: CASSVAGFSYNEQFF. The CDR3 bases are TGTGCCAGCAGCGTAGCGGGTTTCTCCTACAATGAGCAGTTCTTC. The variable domain in full, completed from reference TRBV9 and TRBJ2-1, reads DSGVTQTPKHLITATGQRVTLRCSPRSGDLSVYWYQQSLDQGLQFLIQYYNGEERAKGNILERFSAQQFPDLHSELNLSSLELGDSALYFCASSVAGFSYNEQFFGPGTRLTVL.

In its sample, this clonotype was seen a few times. The genes are TRBV6-5 and TRBJ1-1; 8 bases align to TRBD1. V shed 5 bases, J shed 9 bases, and the junction held 5 bases outside the gene matches. The CDR3 loop spans 12 amino acids. In germline, CDR1 is MNHEY, CDR2 SVGAGI. The CDR3 DNA reads as TGTGCCAGCAGTCTGGACAGGGTGAAAGCTTTCTTT. Its translation: CASSLDRVKAFF.

The rearrangement links TRBV25-1 to TRBJ2-7; 10 nucleotides agree with TRBD1. This CDR3 is built from 13 residues. V was pared by 8 bases and J by 6 bases, with 7 bases of the junction left unmatched. CDR1 and CDR2 (germline): MGHDK, SYGVNS. The CDR3 sequence: CASEGQGHGEQYF. For the CDR3, the DNA is TGTGCCAGCGAGGGACAGGGGCATGGCGAGCAGTACTTC.

This clonotype was seen only a few times. This chain joins TRBV10-3 and TRBJ1-2; TRBD1 is a possible D gene (6 bases). Germline values: CDR1 ENHRY, CDR2 SYGVKD. V was clipped by 7 bases and J by 8 bases, with 8 bases between them. This CDR3 is 10 amino acids long. The CDR3 protein is CAIKGVGYTF. The CDR3 nucleotides are TGTGCCATCAAGGGGGTCGGCTACACCTTC.

This clonotype has at least ten counts. The chain couples TRBV11-2 to TRBJ2-1; D uncertain. CDR1 and CDR2 (germline): SGHAT, FQNNGV. The CDR3 covers 12 residues. The V gene lost 5 bases and the J gene lost 10 bases, with 12 bases spanning the gap. The CDR3 nucleotides are TGTGCCAGCAGCCCTTATGATCGGGAGCAGTTCTTC. It specifies CASSPYDREQFF.

In its sample, this clonotype was seen a few times. The gene calls are TRBV3-1 and TRBJ1-5; D may be TRBD1 (6 bases). V was trimmed by 1 base and J by 4 bases, leaving 8 bases between them. CDR3 size: 14 residues. The germline gives CDR1 LGHDT, CDR2 YNNKEL (reference sequence). This CDR3 is CASSQVQGNQPQHF. The CDR3, as DNA: TGTGCCAGCAGCCAAGTACAGGGAAATCAGCCCCAGCATTTT.

This clonotype came up a few times. The chain combines TRBV20-1 with TRBJ2-1; 10 bases agree with TRBD2. Looked up from germline, CDR1 is DFQATT and CDR2 is SNEGSKA (reference sequence). V was clipped by 0 bases and J by 15 bases; unmatched bases: 5. The CDR3 totals 12 residues. CDR3 sequence: CSARDGQRGGFF. CDR3 nucleotide sequence: TGCAGTGCTAGAGATGGCCAGCGGGGGGGGTTCTTC.

The rearrangement joins TRBV19 to TRBJ2-1; D uncertain. The CDR3 loop spans 17 amino acids. V lost 0 bases to trimming and J lost 4 bases, with 16 bases between them. Germline-derived CDR1 and CDR2 are LNHDA and SQIVND (reference sequence). The CDR3 bases are TGTGCCAGTAGTATAGATGCCGTTGTGCCAAGTTACAATGAGCAGTTCTTC. Its translation: CASSIDAVVPSYNEQFF.

The V call is TRBV5-1, the J call TRBJ1-6; D is perhaps TRBD1 (6 bases). The ends were cut back, 4 bases at V and 0 bases at J, with 17 bases in the middle. Germline CDR1 and CDR2: SGHRS and YFSETQ. The CDR3 length is 18 residues. For the CDR3, the DNA is TGCGCCAGCAGCCTGGGACACCTTGGGAGCTCCTATAATTCACCCCTCCACTTT. Its protein product is CASSLGHLGSSYNSPLHF.

This clonotype was counted between two and nine times. This chain connects TRBV11-2 to TRBJ2-1; perhaps TRBD2 as D (5 bases). V lost 5 bases to trimming and J lost 3 bases, with 20 bases between them. In germline, CDR1 is SGHAT, CDR2 FQNNGV. The CDR3 covers 17 residues. Here the CDR3 DNA reads TGTGCCAGCAGCCCAGGTAGCGCGGCGGCAAGCTACAATGAGCAGTTCTTC. Residues: CASSPGSAAASYNEQFF.

This rearrangement joins TRBV2 to TRBJ2-1, with D perhaps being TRBD1 or TRBD2 (5 bases each). The germline CDR1 and CDR2 sequences are SNHLY and FYNNEI. This CDR3 has 12 residues. Trimming took 7 bases from V and 10 from J, leaving 14 bases between them. The chain's CDR3 is CASKGTAGEQFF. DNA of the CDR3: TGTGCCAGCAAGGGGACGGCAGGGGAGCAGTTCTTC.

This clonotype occurred many times. The V call is TRBV4-2, the J call TRBJ2-3; D unresolved. This CDR3 is built from 15 residues. V lost 1 base, J lost 2 bases, and 10 bases lay in between. The germline CDR1 and CDR2 sequences are LGHNA and YNFKEQ. The CDR3, as DNA: TGTGCCAGCAGCCAAGCCGTCCTCCCCACAGATACGCAGTATTTT. Protein product: CASSQAVLPTDTQYF.

This rearrangement joins TRBV7-9 to TRBJ1-2; 7 positions match TRBD1. From germline, CDR1 is SEHNR and CDR2 FQNEAQ (reference sequence). The CDR3 contains 13 residues. V was pared by 5 bases and J by 8 bases, with 8 bases of the junction left unmatched. In DNA form, the CDR3 reads TGTGCCAGCAGCAGCACAGGGGAGAAGGGCTACACCTTC. This gives the protein CASSSTGEKGYTF.

V and J are TRBV7-3 and TRBJ2-7; TRBD2 matches 7 bases. Germline trimming cut 5 bases from V and 0 bases from J; bases unmatched to any gene: 4. CDR1 is SGHTA and CDR2 is FQGTGA in the germline V gene. CDR3 length: 14 residues. The CDR3 nucleotides are TGTGCCAGCAGCCCCGCTAGCGGCTCCTACGAGCAGTACTTC. It codes for CASSPASGSYEQYF.

The V and J genes are TRBV20-1 and TRBJ1-1; D call uncertain. Germline V CDR1 and CDR2: DFQATT, SNEGSKA (reference sequence). Trimming pared 0 bases from V and 8 bases from J, leaving 1 base between. The CDR3 length is 9 residues. This CDR3 is CSAREEAFF. As DNA, the CDR3 is TGCAGTGCTAGAGAAGAAGCTTTCTTT.

The chain joins TRBV9 to TRBJ2-3; maybe TRBD2 (5 bases). Germline lookup yields CDR1 SGDLS and CDR2 YYNGEE. The CDR3 has 18 residues. V lost 0 bases and J 3 bases, leaving 20 bases between the germline ends. The CDR3 protein is CASSVATRTGSRTDTQYF. The CDR3 DNA follows: TGTGCCAGCAGCGTAGCTACCCGGACGGGAAGTCGGACAGATACGCAGTATTTT.

The rearrangement uses TRBV27 and TRBJ2-1; TRBD2 agrees at 10 bases. V trimming: 5 bases; J trimming: 0 bases; junction bases outside the gene matches: 10. This CDR3 contains 18 residues. CDR1 and CDR2 (germline): MNHEY, SMNVEV (reference sequence). The CDR3 region has the DNA TGTGCCAGCAGTAAACTAGCGGGGATCTCGAGCTCCTACAATGAGCAGTTCTTC. This sequence encodes CASSKLAGISSSYNEQFF.

This clonotype came up a few times. This chain uses TRBV4-2 with TRBJ2-3, with TRBD2 identical over 11 bases. Trimming removed 5 bases from V and 3 bases from J; junction bases left unmatched: 4. Germline-derived CDR1 and CDR2 are LGHNA and YNFKEQ. CDR3 length: 15 amino acids. CDR3 nucleotides: TGTGCCAGCAGCACCCGGACTAGCGGGACAGATACGCAGTATTTT. Its protein product is CASSTRTSGTDTQYF.

The rearrangement links TRBV10-3 to TRBJ1-1; D perhaps matches TRBD1 (5 bases). Between the trimmed V and J ends, which lost 2 bases and 8 bases, there was a span of 15 bases. There are 14 residues in the CDR3. Germline CDR1 ENHRY, CDR2 SYGVKD. The CDR3 loop reads CAISEEGYIAEAFF. The CDR3 DNA is TGTGCCATCAGTGAGGAGGGGTATATCGCAGAAGCTTTCTTT.

The chain employs TRBV7-9 and TRBJ1-5; D remains ambiguous. V was cut by 5 bases and J by 3 bases, with 14 bases left in between. CDR1 SEHNR and CDR2 FQNEAQ come from the germline V gene (reference sequence). This CDR3 comprises 15 residues. Here the CDR3 DNA reads TGTGCCAGCAGCCTCGGGGATCTCCTCAATCAGCCCCAGCATTTT. Encoded protein: CASSLGDLLNQPQHF.

This clonotype was seen a handful of times. This sequence joins TRBV7-2 and TRBJ2-1, with TRBD2 matching 7 bases. The CDR3 consists of 16 residues. The J segment lost 6 bases and the V segment lost 5 bases, leaving 13 bases of the junction unmatched. CDR1 is SGHTA, CDR2 FQGNSA, per germline. The CDR3 region is CASSPFGGSIGNEQFF. The CDR3 DNA is TGTGCCAGCAGCCCATTCGGCGGGAGCATCGGCAATGAGCAGTTCTTC.

This chain links TRBV5-6 with TRBJ1-2; 10 bases line up with TRBD1. The germline V gene encodes CDR1 SGHDT and CDR2 YYEEEE. This CDR3 spans 16 amino acids. Losses at the gene ends were 3 bases for V and 6 bases for J; bases not matched to a gene: 11. In nucleotides, the CDR3 is TGTGCCAGCAGCTCTCCTATCGCGGGACAGGGGAATGGCTACACCTTC. Translation gives CASSSPIAGQGNGYTF.

V gene TRBV27 combines with J gene TRBJ1-2, with 12 bases lining up with TRBD1. Germline V CDR1 and CDR2: MNHEY, SMNVEV (reference sequence). The V gene end was trimmed by 6 bases and the J gene end by 4 bases; junction bases not matched to a gene: 6. The CDR3 is 15 amino acids. The CDR3 here is CASRTAGQGAYGYTF. CDR3 in DNA: TGTGCCAGCAGAACCGCGGGACAGGGGGCCTATGGCTACACCTTC.

This clonotype was observed a few times. The V gene is TRBV20-1, the J gene TRBJ2-7; D call uncertain. Trimming took 4 bases from V and 3 from J, leaving 10 bases between them. In germline, CDR1 is DFQATT, CDR2 SNEGSKA (reference sequence). The CDR3 covers 12 residues. The CDR3 reads CSATLAYYEQYF. CDR3 nucleotide sequence: TGCAGTGCTACTTTGGCGTACTACGAGCAGTACTTC.